The 20 T cell receptor beta chains given below trace back to one sample, sequenced in a study of CD8 T cells in ankylosing spondylitis. A single record per CDR3 protein comes from TCRdb applying MiXCR to the 5' RACE reads. The table lists under 300,000 distinct CDR3 sequences, about 10% of them singletons. Specimen: blood, either unsorted or a sorted T cell fraction (not recorded which). Receptor source: a male donor with ankylosing spondylitis or in good health (not recorded which).

The chain recombines TRBV5-5 with TRBJ1-1; D possibly corresponds to TRBD1 (5 bases). V lost 1 base, J lost 10 bases, and 14 bases lay in between. The CDR3 is 13 amino acids. Germline CDR1 SGHKS, CDR2 YYEKEE (reference sequence). DNA of the CDR3: TGTGCCAGCAGCTTGCCGGGGGGAATGGCAGCTTTCTTT. As protein: CASSLPGGMAAFF. Combining the CDR3 with reference TRBV5-5 and TRBJ1-1 gives the whole variable domain DAGVTQSPTHLIKTRGQQVTLRCSPISGHKSVSWYQQVLGQGPQFIFQYYEKEERGRGNFPDRFSARQFPNYSSELNVNALLLGDSALYLCASSLPGGMAAFFGQGTRLTVV.

This rearrangement joins TRBV20-1 to TRBJ2-1; 16 bases are a match to TRBD2. The CDR3 is 18 amino acids. Germline V lookup: CDR1 DFQATT, CDR2 SNEGSKA (reference sequence). The trim removed 2 bases at V and 8 bases at J, leaving 12 bases unmatched. The CDR3 loop reads CSARLPGTSGRAFYEQFF. The CDR3 DNA reads as TGCAGTGCTAGACTACCCGGGACTAGCGGGAGGGCCTTCTATGAGCAGTTCTTC.

This clonotype was picked up a small number of times. In nucleotides, the CDR3 is TGTGCCAGCAGCTTTTCTTTCCGAGGCGGGGAGCTGTTTTTT. Protein product: CASSFSFRGGELFF. The chain joins TRBV7-6 to TRBJ2-2, with D hard to call. The CDR3 is made up of 14 amino acids. V dropped 3 bases and J dropped 7 bases, with 12 bases sitting between them. Looked up from germline, CDR1 is SGHVS and CDR2 is FNYEAQ.

V gene TRBV20-1 combines with J gene TRBJ2-6, with 7 positions matching TRBD1. The germline V gene has CDR1 DFQATT and CDR2 SNEGSKA (reference sequence). CDR3 size: 19 residues. CDR3 DNA sequence: TGCAGGGGCCAGGCTCAGGGCTCCGGGACAGCCTCTGGGGCCAACGTCCTGACTTTC. Translation gives CRGQAQGSGTASGANVLTF.

The chain recombines TRBV28 with TRBJ2-3, with TRBD2 identical over 15 bases. The germline gives CDR1 MDHEN, CDR2 SYDVKM. The length of the CDR3 is 23 residues. J lost 1 base, V lost 5 bases, and 22 bases had no gene match. CDR3 sequence reads: CASSPQRIEGLAGGHRGTDTQYF. In DNA, the CDR3 is TGTGCCAGCAGTCCACAACGGATCGAAGGACTAGCGGGAGGGCACAGGGGCACAGATACGCAGTATTTT.

This clonotype was observed at least ten times. This sequence joins TRBV5-1 and TRBJ2-1, with 11 bases fitting TRBD2. The junction had 13 bases not matched to a gene; V was cut back by 4 bases and J by 7 bases. Germline values: CDR1 SGHRS, CDR2 YFSETQ. This CDR3 has 17 residues. The chain's CDR3 is CASSAQPGTSGGNEQFF. The DNA of the CDR3 is TGCGCCAGCAGCGCGCAACCCGGGACTAGCGGAGGTAATGAGCAGTTCTTC.

The table lists this clonotype with a few counts. This chain uses TRBV5-5 with TRBJ2-7; 8 bases fit TRBD1. There are 14 residues in the CDR3. V lost 3 bases to trimming and J lost 7 bases; unmatched junction nucleotides: 9. Germline CDR1 is SGHKS and CDR2 is YYEKEE (reference sequence). The CDR3 DNA follows: TGTGCCAGCAGCTGGACCAGGGGGCGGCAAGAGCAGTACTTC. This codes for CASSWTRGRQEQYF.

V gene TRBV10-1 combines with J gene TRBJ2-7; D is uncertain. Trimming took 8 bases from V and 0 from J, leaving 11 bases between them. The CDR3 totals 13 residues. Germline values: CDR1 WNHNN, CDR2 SYGVQD (reference sequence). CDR3 amino acids: CASVRRHSYEQYF. The CDR3 DNA reads TGCGCCAGCGTTAGACGGCACTCCTACGAGCAGTACTTC.

This clonotype was detected a few times. The chain is built from TRBV29-1 and TRBJ2-7; D is unclear. Looked up from germline, CDR1 is SQVTM and CDR2 is ANQGSEA. This CDR3 region has 13 residues. Trimming took off 6 bases at V and 5 bases at J, with 17 bases between the two ends. In DNA, the CDR3 is TGCAGCGTAGGTGCGGTTTTTGGGCACGAGCAGTACTTC. It is translated as CSVGAVFGHEQYF.

The chain recombines TRBV7-8 with TRBJ1-1; D is uncertain. Germline CDR1 and CDR2: SGHVS and FQNEAQ. V was shortened by 3 bases and J by 1 base, with 9 bases between the two germline ends. This CDR3 spans 14 amino acids. As DNA, the CDR3 is TGTGCCAGCAGCTTCGAGAGCAGGAACACTGAAGCTTTCTTT. Residues: CASSFESRNTEAFF.

This clonotype was counted at least ten times. The rearrangement joins TRBV6-1 to TRBJ2-5, with D tentatively TRBD2 (5 bases). Germline loops: CDR1 MNHNS, CDR2 SASEGT. V was cut by 6 bases and J by 3 bases, with 14 bases left in between. The CDR3 covers 14 residues. The CDR3 DNA sequence: TGTGCCAGCAGCCAAACTAGGATTAAAGAGACCCAGTACTTC. Protein sequence: CASSQTRIKETQYF.

V is TRBV2 and J is TRBJ2-1, with D tentatively TRBD1 (5 bases). The CDR3 extends over 13 amino acids. The germline V gene encodes CDR1 SNHLY and CDR2 FYNNEI. Trimming cost V 8 bases and J 6 bases, with 14 bases left between them. The CDR3 DNA reads as TGTGCCAGCGGAACAGGTTATATCAATGAGCAGTTCTTC. Translated: CASGTGYINEQFF.

This clonotype was picked up many times. V and J are TRBV5-1 and TRBJ2-5; 12 bases are shared with TRBD2. The CDR3 length is 15 residues. The germline CDR1 and CDR2 sequences are SGHRS and YFSETQ. Unmatched junction bases numbered 3, after V lost 4 bases and J lost 2 bases. The CDR3 loop reads CASSRGTSGQETQYF. The CDR3 DNA sequence: TGCGCCAGCAGCCGCGGGACTAGCGGGCAAGAGACCCAGTACTTC.

This clonotype was seen at least ten times. The chain employs TRBV21-1 and TRBJ2-6. TRBV21-1 is flagged as a pseudogene. The CDR3 spans 11 residues. The CDR3 DNA reads TGTGCCAAACCTGGGGCCAACGTCCTGACTTTC. Encoded protein: CAKPGANVLTF.

This clonotype was detected a few times. The genes are TRBV5-4 and TRBJ2-2; D gene uncertain. V lost 0 bases, J lost 8 bases, and 17 bases lay in between. The CDR3 sequence is 16 residues long. CDR1 and CDR2 from the germline V gene are SGHNT and YYREEE (reference sequence). For the CDR3, the DNA is TGTGCCAGCAGCTTGGGGGCCGCTACCTCTCAAGGGGAGCTGTTTTTT. Encoded protein: CASSLGAATSQGELFF.

This clonotype has ten or more counts. V is TRBV12-3 or TRBV12-4 and J is TRBJ1-2; tentatively, D is TRBD1 (5 bases). The V end lost 1 base, the J end lost 7 bases, and 10 bases lay between the germline ends. This CDR3 spans 13 amino acids. The CDR3, as DNA: TGTGCCAGCAGTTTAGTCGGGGCCAGTGGCTACACCTTC. Amino acids: CASSLVGASGYTF.

This clonotype was observed many times. The V call is TRBV18, the J call TRBJ2-1, with D hard to call. The V gene's germline CDR1 is KGHSH and CDR2 LQKENI. The CDR3 has 17 amino acids. Trimming took 1 base from V and 7 from J, leaving 20 bases between them. The CDR3 nucleotides are TGTGCCAGCTCACCACACTTTCCTGCCTGGGCGGCGAATGAGCAGTTCTTC. It encodes CASSPHFPAWAANEQFF.

This clonotype appeared many times. The CDR3 nucleotides are TGCGCCAGCAGCTTGGACAGGAATTCACCCCTCCACTTT. Translated: CASSLDRNSPLHF. The chain carries TRBV5-1 and TRBJ1-6, with a weak D call TRBD1 (5 bases). Per germline, CDR1 SGHRS and CDR2 YFSETQ. The V end was cut by 0 bases, the J end by 7 bases, with 5 bases between. The CDR3 runs to 13 residues. Variable domain in full (rest from reference TRBV5-1 and TRBJ1-6): KAGVTQTPRYLIKTRGQQVTLSCSPISGHRSVSWYQQTPGQGLQFLFEYFSETQRNKGNFPGRFSGRQFSNSRSEMNVSTLELGDSALYLCASSLDRNSPLHFGNGTRLTVT.

The chain links TRBV28 to TRBJ2-5, with 7 bases matching TRBD2. Germline V gene lookup returns CDR1 MDHEN and CDR2 SYDVKM. CDR3 size: 13 residues. The J segment lost 9 bases and the V segment lost 5 bases, leaving 9 bases of the junction unmatched. CDR3 region: CASSLWTREAQYF. The CDR3 region has the DNA TGTGCCAGCAGTCTCTGGACTAGGGAGGCCCAGTACTTC.

This clonotype has ten or more counts. This chain links TRBV20-1 with TRBJ1-4, with a weak D call TRBD1 (5 bases). V was cut by 7 bases and J by 7 bases, with 16 bases left in between. The germline V gene encodes CDR1 DFQATT and CDR2 SNEGSKA (reference sequence). The CDR3 consists of 13 residues. For the CDR3, the DNA is TGCAGTGGGGCGGGACGAGTGGGTGAAAAACTGTTTTTT. Translating it yields CSGAGRVGEKLFF.